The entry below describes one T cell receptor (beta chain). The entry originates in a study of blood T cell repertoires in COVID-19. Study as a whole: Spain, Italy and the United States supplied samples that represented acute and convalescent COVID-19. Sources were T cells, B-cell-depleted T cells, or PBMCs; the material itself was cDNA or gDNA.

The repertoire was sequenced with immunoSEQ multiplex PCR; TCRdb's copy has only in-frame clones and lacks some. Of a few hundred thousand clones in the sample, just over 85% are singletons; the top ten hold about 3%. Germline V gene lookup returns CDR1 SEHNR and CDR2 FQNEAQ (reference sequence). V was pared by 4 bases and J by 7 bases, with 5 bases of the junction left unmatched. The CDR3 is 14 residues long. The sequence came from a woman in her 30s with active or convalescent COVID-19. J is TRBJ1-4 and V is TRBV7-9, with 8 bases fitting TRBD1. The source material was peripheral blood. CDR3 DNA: TGTGCCAGCAGCTCGCTCAGGGGGCGTGAAAAACTGTTTTTT. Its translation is CASSSLRGREKLFF.